The rows below give T cell receptor beta chains drawn from one sample of a study of blood T cell repertoires in COVID-19. The assay was immunoSEQ multiplex PCR, and TCRdb's table has in-frame clones only and misses some. The sample carries 25,000 to 35,000 clones, roughly nine tenths recorded once. Input material: peripheral blood. Receptors were obtained from a human donor in a cohort sampled during active COVID-19. CDR3s include the opening cysteine and the closing phenylalanine or tryptophan. A D gene is named only where the DNA matches it firmly. Clone size appears in some rows only: once, few, many, or a class for an expanded clone.

d_call: TRBD2
j_call: TRBJ2-1
v_call: TRBV27
cdr3_length: 15
clone_size: .
cdr3_nt: TGTGCCAGCAGTTTTAGCGGGGGGCGGCGCGGTGAGCAGTTCTTC
cdr3_aa: CASSFSGGRRGEQFF

d_call: .
j_call: TRBJ2-7
v_call: TRBV4-2
cdr3_length: 16
clone_size: .
cdr3_nt: TGTGCCAGCAGCCAAGAACGAGGGTATGCTTACTACGAGCAGTACTTC
cdr3_aa: CASSQERGYAYYEQYF

d_call: TRBD1
j_call: TRBJ2-2
v_call: TRBV4-2
cdr3_length: 16
clone_size: .
cdr3_nt: TGTGCCAGCAGCTCCCCCGGGACAGGGACGTCCGGGGAGCTGTTTTTT
cdr3_aa: CASSSPGTGTSGELFF

d_call: TRBD1
j_call: TRBJ1-6
v_call: TRBV28
cdr3_length: 16
clone_size: .
cdr3_nt: TGTGCCAGCAGTTCCCGCACAGGGGCGTATAATTCACCCCTCCACTTT
cdr3_aa: CASSSRTGAYNSPLHF

d_call: TRBD2
j_call: TRBJ2-2
v_call: TRBV9
cdr3_length: 15
clone_size: .
cdr3_nt: TGTGCCAGCAGCACACACAGCGGGGGGACCGGGGAGCTGTTTTTT
cdr3_aa: CASSTHSGGTGELFF

d_call: .
j_call: TRBJ2-1
v_call: TRBV27
cdr3_length: 17
clone_size: .
cdr3_nt: TGTGCCAGCAGTTCATTAGGGCCACCTAAGGGGAACAATGAGCAGTTCTTC
cdr3_aa: CASSSLGPPKGNNEQFF

d_call: .
j_call: TRBJ1-5
v_call: TRBV28
cdr3_length: 15
clone_size: .
cdr3_nt: TGTGCCAGCAGTTTTCCAGGGGTGGACAATCAGCCCCAGCATTTT
cdr3_aa: CASSFPGVDNQPQHF

d_call: TRBD1
j_call: TRBJ1-1
v_call: TRBV2
cdr3_length: 17
clone_size: .
cdr3_nt: TGTGCCAGCAGCGAATCGGGACAGGAGTTTATGAACACTGAAGCTTTCTTT
cdr3_aa: CASSESGQEFMNTEAFF

d_call: TRBD2
j_call: TRBJ2-5
v_call: TRBV6-2/TRBV6-3
cdr3_length: 19
clone_size: .
cdr3_nt: TGTGCCAGCAGTTACTCCCGACTAGCGGGGGGACCGTACCAAGAGACCCAGTACTTC
cdr3_aa: CASSYSRLAGGPYQETQYF

d_call: TRBD1
j_call: TRBJ2-7
v_call: TRBV5-1
cdr3_length: 14
clone_size: .
cdr3_nt: TGCGCCAGCAGCTGGGGACAGGGCCCCTACGAGCAGTACTTC
cdr3_aa: CASSWGQGPYEQYF

d_call: .
j_call: TRBJ2-1
v_call: TRBV24-1
cdr3_length: 15
clone_size: .
cdr3_nt: TGTGCCACCAGTGATACAAACGGACAGTTCAATGAGCAGTTCTTC
cdr3_aa: CATSDTNGQFNEQFF

d_call: TRBD1
j_call: TRBJ1-1
v_call: TRBV28
cdr3_length: 15
clone_size: once
cdr3_nt: TGTGCCAGCAGTTCCTACACAGGGGGGAGGACTGAAGCTTTCTTT
cdr3_aa: CASSSYTGGRTEAFF

d_call: TRBD1
j_call: TRBJ2-1
v_call: TRBV7-6
cdr3_length: 15
clone_size: .
cdr3_nt: TGTGCCAGCAGCTCGACCGGGACAGGGGTCGGTGAGCAGTTCTTC
cdr3_aa: CASSSTGTGVGEQFF

d_call: TRBD1
j_call: TRBJ1-4
v_call: TRBV7-8
cdr3_length: 16
clone_size: .
cdr3_nt: TGTGCCAGCAGCTTAATGTACAGGGGTCCAAATGAAAAACTGTTTTTT
cdr3_aa: CASSLMYRGPNEKLFF

d_call: .
j_call: TRBJ1-1
v_call: TRBV6-5
cdr3_length: 13
clone_size: .
cdr3_nt: TGTGCCAGCAGTTATAACAGGAACACTGAAGCTTTCTTT
cdr3_aa: CASSYNRNTEAFF

d_call: .
j_call: TRBJ1-1
v_call: TRBV5-1
cdr3_length: 12
clone_size: .
cdr3_nt: TGCGCCAGCAGCGCAGGGATGGGAGAAGCTTTCTTT
cdr3_aa: CASSAGMGEAFF

d_call: .
j_call: TRBJ1-2
v_call: TRBV7-9
cdr3_length: 11
clone_size: few
cdr3_nt: TGTGCCAGCAGCTTTGCGGATGGCTACACCTTC
cdr3_aa: CASSFADGYTF

d_call: .
j_call: TRBJ2-7
v_call: TRBV6-5
cdr3_length: 13
clone_size: .
cdr3_nt: TGTGCCAGCAGTTATGGTACAACTACGGAGCAGTACTTC
cdr3_aa: CASSYGTTTEQYF

d_call: .
j_call: TRBJ2-5
v_call: TRBV6-5
cdr3_length: 14
clone_size: few
cdr3_nt: TGTGCCAGCAGTCCCACAGGCAATCAAGAGACCCAGTACTTC
cdr3_aa: CASSPTGNQETQYF

d_call: TRBD1
j_call: TRBJ1-1
v_call: TRBV6-5
cdr3_length: 14
clone_size: .
cdr3_nt: TGTGCCAGCAACAAAGGGGGCGCAAACACTGAAGCTTTCTTT
cdr3_aa: CASNKGGANTEAFF

d_call: TRBD2
j_call: TRBJ2-1
v_call: TRBV7-2
cdr3_length: 16
clone_size: once
cdr3_nt: TGTGCCAGCAGCTCACGGACTAGCGGGGCCTACAATGAGCAGTTCTTC
cdr3_aa: CASSSRTSGAYNEQFF

d_call: .
j_call: TRBJ1-2
v_call: TRBV6-5
cdr3_length: 14
clone_size: .
cdr3_nt: TGTGCCGGGGGGGAGGGAACAACTGTCTATGGCTACACCTTC
cdr3_aa: CAGGEGTTVYGYTF

d_call: .
j_call: TRBJ2-7
v_call: TRBV6-1
cdr3_length: 15
clone_size: .
cdr3_nt: TGTGCCAGCAGTGATTGGAGGGACTCCGGTGGGGAGCAGTACTTC
cdr3_aa: CASSDWRDSGGEQYF

d_call: TRBD1
j_call: TRBJ2-5
v_call: TRBV5-4
cdr3_length: 15
clone_size: .
cdr3_nt: TGTGCCAGCAGCTTGGCCAGGCAGGGGGACGAGACCCAGTACTTC
cdr3_aa: CASSLARQGDETQYF

d_call: .
j_call: TRBJ2-7
v_call: TRBV3-1/TRBV3-2
cdr3_length: 14
clone_size: .
cdr3_nt: TGTGCCAGCAGCCCTCGGGGGAGATCCTACGAGCAGTACTTC
cdr3_aa: CASSPRGRSYEQYF

d_call: TRBD2
j_call: TRBJ2-5
v_call: TRBV15
cdr3_length: 16
clone_size: .
cdr3_nt: TGTGCCACCAGCAGACTAGCGGGGGCCCTCCAAGAGACCCAGTACTTC
cdr3_aa: CATSRLAGALQETQYF

d_call: TRBD1
j_call: TRBJ2-2
v_call: TRBV19
cdr3_length: 16
clone_size: .
cdr3_nt: TGTGCCAGTACCGTCCTCGTCCCGGGACAGTTCGGGGAGCTGTTTTTT
cdr3_aa: CASTVLVPGQFGELFF

d_call: .
j_call: TRBJ1-3
v_call: TRBV6-6
cdr3_length: 16
clone_size: .
cdr3_nt: TGTGCCAGCAGACCCGGGGGGTCGAGCTCTGGAAACACCATATATTTT
cdr3_aa: CASRPGGSSSGNTIYF

d_call: TRBD1
j_call: TRBJ1-2
v_call: TRBV7-2
cdr3_length: 13
clone_size: .
cdr3_nt: TGTGCCAGCAGCCCCGGGACAGGGGCCGGGGAAACCTTC
cdr3_aa: CASSPGTGAGETF

d_call: TRBD2
j_call: TRBJ2-7
v_call: TRBV5-1
cdr3_length: 18
clone_size: .
cdr3_nt: TGCGCCAGCAGCTTTTCTTCCCATCCGGGACTAACGGGGGAAGAGCAGTACTTC
cdr3_aa: CASSFSSHPGLTGEEQYF

d_call: .
j_call: TRBJ1-3
v_call: TRBV4-1
cdr3_length: 15
clone_size: .
cdr3_nt: TGCGCCAGCAGCCAAGAAAGCAGGTTTGGAAACACCATATATTTT
cdr3_aa: CASSQESRFGNTIYF

d_call: TRBD1
j_call: TRBJ2-7
v_call: TRBV18
cdr3_length: 16
clone_size: once
cdr3_nt: TGTGCCAGCTCAGACAACAGGGGCCGAACATCCTACGAGCAGTACTTC
cdr3_aa: CASSDNRGRTSYEQYF

d_call: TRBD1
j_call: TRBJ2-7
v_call: TRBV19
cdr3_length: 15
clone_size: .
cdr3_nt: TGTGCCAGTAGTCCGAGAGGGACAGGGTCCTACGAGCAGTACTTC
cdr3_aa: CASSPRGTGSYEQYF

d_call: TRBD2
j_call: TRBJ2-3
v_call: TRBV24-1
cdr3_length: 15
clone_size: few
cdr3_nt: TGTGCCACCAGTGAATCAGCGGGGGGCGCAGATACGCAGTATTTT
cdr3_aa: CATSESAGGADTQYF

d_call: TRBD1
j_call: TRBJ1-6
v_call: TRBV28
cdr3_length: 18
clone_size: .
cdr3_nt: TGTGCCAGCAGTCCGGGACAGGGGGTAAGGTCCTATAATTCACCCCTCCACTTT
cdr3_aa: CASSPGQGVRSYNSPLHF

d_call: .
j_call: TRBJ2-2
v_call: TRBV7-2
cdr3_length: 16
clone_size: .
cdr3_nt: TGTGCCAGCAGCCGGACAACGATCGCGAACACCGGGGAGCTGTTTTTT
cdr3_aa: CASSRTTIANTGELFF

d_call: .
j_call: TRBJ1-4
v_call: TRBV7-9
cdr3_length: 14
clone_size: .
cdr3_nt: TGTGCCAGCAGCTTAGCCAGGGATAATGAAAAACTGTTTTTT
cdr3_aa: CASSLARDNEKLFF

d_call: .
j_call: TRBJ2-3
v_call: TRBV7-9
cdr3_length: 15
clone_size: .
cdr3_nt: TGTGCCAGCAGCAAGGGGGAGAGGAACACAGATACGCAGTATTTT
cdr3_aa: CASSKGERNTDTQYF

d_call: .
j_call: TRBJ2-3
v_call: TRBV7-2
cdr3_length: 16
clone_size: .
cdr3_nt: TGTGCCAGCAGACCTCCGGGATCCGGCTTTGAGAGTCCGCAGTATTTT
cdr3_aa: CASRPPGSGFESPQYF

d_call: .
j_call: TRBJ2-1
v_call: TRBV5-1
cdr3_length: 15
clone_size: .
cdr3_nt: TGCGCCAGCAGCCCGTGGGGGGAAGACTACAATGAGCAGTTCTTC
cdr3_aa: CASSPWGEDYNEQFF

d_call: .
j_call: TRBJ1-1
v_call: TRBV18
cdr3_length: 14
clone_size: .
cdr3_nt: TGTGCCAGCTCACCGATCGACAAGTTGACTGAAGCTTTCTTT
cdr3_aa: CASSPIDKLTEAFF

d_call: .
j_call: TRBJ1-4
v_call: TRBV3-1/TRBV3-2
cdr3_length: 12
clone_size: .
cdr3_nt: TGTGCCAGCGGCGGACAGAATGAAAAACTGTTTTTT
cdr3_aa: CASGGQNEKLFF

d_call: .
j_call: TRBJ1-5
v_call: TRBV7-8
cdr3_length: 16
clone_size: .
cdr3_nt: TGTGCCAGCAGCGAAGGACAGTTCAATCTCAATCAGCCCCAGCATTTT
cdr3_aa: CASSEGQFNLNQPQHF

d_call: TRBD2
j_call: TRBJ2-7
v_call: TRBV7-2
cdr3_length: 15
clone_size: .
cdr3_nt: TGTGCCAGCAGCCCAATGACGGGGGGGCCTTTCGAGCAGTACTTC
cdr3_aa: CASSPMTGGPFEQYF

d_call: TRBD2
j_call: TRBJ2-3
v_call: TRBV6-2/TRBV6-3
cdr3_length: 19
clone_size: .
cdr3_nt: TGTGCCAGCAGCAATAACCTCGGGACTAGCGGGGACATCACAGATACGCAGTATTTT
cdr3_aa: CASSNNLGTSGDITDTQYF

d_call: .
j_call: TRBJ2-7
v_call: TRBV3-1/TRBV3-2
cdr3_length: 12
clone_size: .
cdr3_nt: TGTGCCACCGACAGGCACTCCTACGAGCAGTACTTC
cdr3_aa: CATDRHSYEQYF

d_call: .
j_call: TRBJ2-7
v_call: TRBV18
cdr3_length: 15
clone_size: once
cdr3_nt: TGTGCCAGCTCACCAGTGGGGGGGGCCCGCTACGAGCAGTACTTC
cdr3_aa: CASSPVGGARYEQYF

d_call: TRBD2
j_call: TRBJ2-2
v_call: TRBV28
cdr3_length: 15
clone_size: .
cdr3_nt: TGTGCCAGCACAAGCGGGGTCCTAAGGGGCGGGGAGCTGTTTTTT
cdr3_aa: CASTSGVLRGGELFF

d_call: TRBD1
j_call: TRBJ1-2
v_call: TRBV9
cdr3_length: 14
clone_size: .
cdr3_nt: TGTGCCAGCAGCGAGTCCACAGGGGCCTATGGCTACACCTTC
cdr3_aa: CASSESTGAYGYTF

d_call: TRBD2
j_call: TRBJ2-2
v_call: TRBV29-1
cdr3_length: 20
clone_size: .
cdr3_nt: TGCAGCGTTGAAGCTCCGGGACTAGCGGGGGGGGACTATCCCACCGGGGAGCTGTTTTTT
cdr3_aa: CSVEAPGLAGGDYPTGELFF

d_call: TRBD1
j_call: TRBJ1-2
v_call: TRBV7-8
cdr3_length: 15
clone_size: .
cdr3_nt: TGTGCCAGCAGCTTCGGGACAGGGCCTAACTATGGCTACACCTTC
cdr3_aa: CASSFGTGPNYGYTF

d_call: .
j_call: TRBJ2-7
v_call: TRBV6-2/TRBV6-3
cdr3_length: 14
clone_size: once
cdr3_nt: TGTGCCAGCAGTTACTTAAGGGGAAGCTACGAGCAGTACTTC
cdr3_aa: CASSYLRGSYEQYF

d_call: TRBD1
j_call: TRBJ1-1
v_call: TRBV6-2/TRBV6-3
cdr3_length: 15
clone_size: once
cdr3_nt: TGTGCCAGCAGTTACAGGAAACAGGGGGCCACTGAAGCTTTCTTT
cdr3_aa: CASSYRKQGATEAFF

d_call: TRBD1
j_call: TRBJ1-3
v_call: TRBV28
cdr3_length: 13
clone_size: few
cdr3_nt: TGTGCCAGCAGCCAGGGACAGGGGAACACCATATATTTT
cdr3_aa: CASSQGQGNTIYF

d_call: TRBD1
j_call: TRBJ2-5
v_call: TRBV7-7
cdr3_length: 16
clone_size: .
cdr3_nt: TGTGCTAGCAGCTTGATGATGGGACAGACCCAAGAGACCCAGTACTTC
cdr3_aa: CASSLMMGQTQETQYF

d_call: TRBD1
j_call: TRBJ1-1
v_call: TRBV13
cdr3_length: 17
clone_size: once
cdr3_nt: TGTGCCAGCAACCGTCGAAACCCAGGGACAGGGGGCTCTGAAGCTTTCTTT
cdr3_aa: CASNRRNPGTGGSEAFF

d_call: TRBD1
j_call: TRBJ2-1
v_call: TRBV7-2
cdr3_length: 13
clone_size: .
cdr3_nt: TGTGCCAGCAGCTACACCCCAGGGGGTTGGCAGTTCTTC
cdr3_aa: CASSYTPGGWQFF